This T cell receptor (beta chain) was recorded in a study of blood T cell repertoires in COVID-19. Study overall: Samples taken during acute and convalescent COVID-19 were collected in the United States, Italy and Spain.

Sequenced by immunoSEQ multiplex PCR; TCRdb stores in-frame clones only, minus some. The profile covers nearly 35,000 clones, with around 90% appearing a single time and roughly three fifths taken by the ten largest. The clonotype originates from a man between 65 and 80 years old with acute or convalescent COVID-19. The sample taken for sequencing was peripheral blood.

CDR3 coding DNA: TGTGCCAGCAGCCCGAGGCGCGAGGTACCGACTGAAGCTTTCTTT. Protein sequence: CASSPRREVPTEAFF. The chain uses TRBV6-5 and TRBJ1-1; D uncertain. The V gene's germline CDR1 is MNHEY and CDR2 SVGAGI. Deletions cut 6 bases from V and 5 bases from J, with 19 bases between. CDR3 length equals 15 residues.